The 27 T cell receptor beta chains below all came from one sample that was sequenced in a study of blood T cell repertoires in COVID-19. Sequencing was performed with immunoSEQ multiplex PCR; in TCRdb, only in-frame clones are kept and a portion is missing. Of around 60,000 clones in the sample, around 90% were seen once. Sequenced: peripheral blood. The receptors were sampled from a man in his 60s with active COVID-19.

This clone has a handful of counts. V usage is TRBV7-9 and J usage is TRBJ2-5, with a weak D call TRBD2 (6 bases). V was trimmed by 4 bases and J by 5 bases, leaving 20 bases between them. The CDR3 has 16 residues. Germline CDR1 SEHNR, CDR2 FQNEAQ (reference sequence). The CDR3 DNA reads as TGTGCCAGCAGCTACAACTTATTCCGGGCGGGGGAGACCCAGTACTTC. Protein product: CASSYNLFRAGETQYF.

The chain recombines TRBV6-4 with TRBJ2-1; 7 bases line up with TRBD2. The trim removed 2 bases at V and 10 bases at J, leaving 5 bases unmatched. Germline loops: CDR1 MRHNA, CDR2 SNTAGT. This CDR3 spans 13 amino acids. CDR3 DNA sequence: TGTGCCAGCAGTGACCAGGGCGGGGGAGAGCAGTTCTTC. It encodes CASSDQGGGEQFF.

The chain joins TRBV3-1 (or the pseudogene TRBV3-2) to TRBJ2-1; D is ambiguous. The CDR3 sequence is 13 residues long. The germline CDR1 and CDR2 sequences are LGHDT and YNNKEL (reference sequence). V was cut by 0 bases and J by 5 bases, with 5 bases left in between. In DNA, the CDR3 is TGTGCCAGCAGCCAAGACTATAACAATGAGCAGTTCTTC. As protein: CASSQDYNNEQFF.

The rearrangement joins TRBV4-1 to TRBJ1-5, with D possibly TRBD1 on 5 matching bases. V lost 0 bases to trimming and J lost 0 bases, with 18 bases between them. The CDR3 extends over 19 amino acids. Germline V gene sequence: CDR1 MGHRA, CDR2 YSYEKL. CDR3 in amino acids: CASSQDLGVFDYSNQPQHF. The CDR3 coding sequence is TGCGCCAGCAGCCAAGATTTAGGGGTTTTTGATTATAGCAATCAGCCCCAGCATTTT.

This clone was recorded only once. The chain employs TRBV7-9 and TRBJ1-1; TRBD1 aligns across 8 bases. CDR3 size: 16 residues. J lost 1 base, V lost 3 bases, and 7 bases had no gene match. Germline V gene sequence: CDR1 SEHNR, CDR2 FQNEAQ (reference sequence). This chain's CDR3 is CASSLQAGGWNTEAFF. The CDR3 DNA reads TGTGCCAGCAGCTTGCAAGCAGGGGGCTGGAACACTGAAGCTTTCTTT.

The chain joins TRBV27 to TRBJ2-1, with D tentatively TRBD1 (6 bases). Trimming shortened V by 3 bases and J by 12 bases, and 18 bases separated the two germline ends. The CDR3 length is 14 residues. Germline CDR1 MNHEY, CDR2 SMNVEV (reference sequence). The CDR3 region is CASSLNPYRVWQFF. DNA for the CDR3: TGTGCCAGCAGTTTGAACCCCTACAGGGTGTGGCAGTTCTTC.

The V and J genes are TRBV3-1 (or the pseudogene TRBV3-2) and TRBJ1-1; 8 bases line up with TRBD1. This CDR3 contains 14 residues. Germline assignment: CDR1 LGHDT and CDR2 YNNKEL (reference sequence). The V segment lost 3 bases and the J segment 6 bases; nucleotides outside the gene matches: 6. This chain's CDR3 is CASSQNQGASEAFF. CDR3 bases: TGTGCCAGCAGCCAGAACCAGGGGGCATCTGAAGCTTTCTTT.

This sequence joins TRBV5-1 and TRBJ1-5; perhaps TRBD1 as D (5 bases). The ends were cut back, 5 bases at V and 4 bases at J, with 13 bases in the middle. The CDR3 runs to 14 residues. Per the germline V gene, CDR1 is SGHRS and CDR2 is YFSETQ. The CDR3, as DNA: TGCGCCAGCAGTCGGTCGCAGGGTAATCAGCCCCAGCATTTT. Translating it yields CASSRSQGNQPQHF. The full variable domain, in which reference TRBV5-1 and TRBJ1-5 provide the parts outside the CDR3, is KAGVTQTPRYLIKTRGQQVTLSCSPISGHRSVSWYQQTPGQGLQFLFEYFSETQRNKGNFPGRFSGRQFSNSRSEMNVSTLELGDSALYLCASSRSQGNQPQHFGDGTRLSIL.

The chain combines TRBV3-1 (or the pseudogene TRBV3-2) with TRBJ2-6, with unresolved D. Looked up from germline, CDR1 is LGHDT and CDR2 is YNNKEL (reference sequence). Trimming took 2 bases from V and 1 from J, leaving 6 bases between them. This CDR3 is built from 15 residues. Written as DNA, the CDR3 is TGTGCCAGCAGCCAACCCCGTTCTGGGGCCAACGTCCTGACTTTC. This gives the protein CASSQPRSGANVLTF.

The gene calls are TRBV19 and TRBJ2-3, with D maybe TRBD1 (6 bases). CDR3 size: 15 residues. The germline gives CDR1 LNHDA, CDR2 SQIVND (reference sequence). V was shortened by 5 bases and J by 1 base, with 13 bases between the two germline ends. DNA for the CDR3: TGTGCCAGTAGTTGGACGAGACAGGGCACAGATACGCAGTATTTT. This sequence encodes CASSWTRQGTDTQYF.

The chain carries TRBV7-3 and TRBJ2-5; perhaps TRBD1 as D (5 bases). The V gene's germline CDR1 is SGHTA and CDR2 FQGTGA. This CDR3 has 13 residues. The V end was cut by 4 bases, the J end by 5 bases, with 11 bases between. The CDR3 nucleotides read TGTGCCAGCAGCTCTAGGGGCCTGGAGACCCAGTACTTC. It translates to CASSSRGLETQYF.

The V call is TRBV24-1, the J call TRBJ2-1, with TRBD1 matching 8 bases. J lost 4 bases, V lost 3 bases, and 7 bases had no gene match. The CDR3 length is 16 residues. Germline V lookup: CDR1 KGHDR, CDR2 SFDVKD. CDR3 residues: CATSDTGTGRYNEQFF. The CDR3 DNA reads TGTGCCACCAGTGATACGGGGACAGGACGATACAATGAGCAGTTCTTC.

The CDR3 region is CASSLQGRSGELFF. The CDR3 DNA sequence: TGTGCCAGCAGCTTACAGGGGAGGTCCGGGGAGCTGTTTTTT. The V and J genes are TRBV5-6 and TRBJ2-2, with D perhaps TRBD1 (7 bases). This CDR3 comprises 14 residues. Germline-derived CDR1 and CDR2 are SGHDT and YYEEEE. Trimming removed 2 bases at V and 6 bases at J, with 11 bases between. The entire variable domain, with the rest obtained from reference TRBV5-6 and TRBJ2-2, is as follows: DAGVTQSPTHLIKTRGQQVTLRCSPKSGHDTVSWYQQALGQGPQFIFQYYEEEERQRGNFPDRFSGHQFPNYSSELNVNALLLGDSALYLCASSLQGRSGELFFGEGSRLTVL.

The genes are TRBV10-1 and TRBJ2-5; 8 bases fit TRBD1. The CDR3 sequence is 16 residues long. The V gene end was trimmed by 2 bases and the J gene end by 5 bases; junction bases not matched to a gene: 10. Germline V gene data show CDR1 as WNHNN and CDR2 as SYGVQD (reference sequence). The CDR3 DNA is TGCGCCAGCAGTGAGGACGGACAGGGACGGTGGGAGACCCAGTACTTC. Protein product: CASSEDGQGRWETQYF.

The chain couples TRBV6-6 to TRBJ1-2; a possible D gene is TRBD1 (5 bases). Germline assignment: CDR1 MNHNY and CDR2 SVGAGI (reference sequence). CDR3 length: 14 residues. Trimming cost V 7 bases and J 0 bases, with 12 bases left between them. Here the CDR3 DNA reads TGTGCCAGCAAGATAGGGGATCCTAACTATGGCTACACCTTC. It encodes CASKIGDPNYGYTF.

The V gene is TRBV4-2, the J gene TRBJ2-7; weak D call: TRBD1 (6 bases). V was shortened by 0 bases and J by 3 bases, with 9 bases between the two germline ends. Germline V gives CDR1 LGHNA, CDR2 YNFKEQ. The CDR3 spans 14 residues. The CDR3 loop is CASSQDDRNYEQYF. The CDR3 DNA follows: TGTGCCAGCAGCCAAGATGACAGGAACTACGAGCAGTACTTC.

This clone came up once. This sequence joins TRBV28 and TRBJ2-7, with 7 bases aligning to TRBD1. CDR3 size: 17 residues. After removal of 2 bases from V and 3 bases from J, the junction contained 13 bases not matched to a gene. Germline CDR1 reads MDHEN; CDR2 reads SYDVKM. The CDR3 DNA reads as TGTGCCAGCAGTTTAGAGGGAAGGGGACAGAACAACTACGAGCAGTACTTC. Its protein product is CASSLEGRGQNNYEQYF. Using reference TRBV28 and TRBJ2-7 for the parts outside the CDR3, the full variable domain is DVKVTQSSRYLVKRTGEKVFLECVQDMDHENMFWYRQDPGLGLRLIYFSYDVKMKEKGDIPEGYSVSREKKERFSLILESASTNQTSMYLCASSLEGRGQNNYEQYFGPGTRLTVT.

V is TRBV5-6 and J is TRBJ2-7; tentative D call: TRBD2 (6 bases). The CDR3 sequence is 14 residues long. Deletions cut 5 bases from V and 1 base from J, with 13 bases between. Germline loops: CDR1 SGHDT, CDR2 YYEEEE. This chain's CDR3 is CASSGGPGSYEQYF. DNA of the CDR3: TGTGCCAGCAGTGGAGGGCCGGGGTCCTACGAGCAGTACTTC.

The chain links TRBV7-2 to TRBJ1-5, with D hard to call. The CDR3 has 12 amino acids. The ends were cut back, 3 bases at V and 5 bases at J, with 5 bases in the middle. CDR1 and CDR2 from the germline V gene are SGHTA and FQGNSA. CDR3 residues: CASSLDYQPQHF. As DNA, the CDR3 is TGTGCCAGCAGCTTGGACTATCAGCCCCAGCATTTT. The full variable domain, in which reference TRBV7-2 and TRBJ1-5 provide the parts outside the CDR3, is GAGVSQSPSNKVTEKGKDVELRCDPISGHTALYWYRQSLGQGLEFLIYFQGNSAPDKSGLPSDRFSAERTGGSVSTLTIQRTQQEDSAVYLCASSLDYQPQHFGDGTRLSIL.

The chain combines TRBV2 with TRBJ2-7, with 7 nucleotides matching TRBD1. CDR1 and CDR2 (germline): SNHLY, FYNNEI. CDR3 length: 14 residues. Trimming at V came to 7 bases and at J to 3 bases, leaving 9 bases not matched to a gene. The CDR3 is CASIEDRNLYEQYF. CDR3 DNA sequence: TGTGCCAGCATCGAGGACAGGAACCTCTACGAGCAGTACTTC.

The chain uses TRBV6-1 and TRBJ2-7; 9 bases are a match to TRBD2. The junction had 5 bases not matched to a gene; V was cut back by 3 bases and J by 2 bases. CDR3 length equals 15 residues. Germline V CDR1 and CDR2: MNHNS, SASEGT. CDR3 residues: CASSDRPSGTYEQYF. The CDR3 bases are TGTGCCAGCAGTGATCGGCCTAGCGGGACCTACGAGCAGTACTTC.

The V gene is TRBV15, the J gene TRBJ2-7; TRBD1 matches 10 bases. V lost 1 base and J lost 5; bases outside the gene matches: 5. This CDR3 is 15 amino acids long. Germline V CDR1 and CDR2: LNHNV, YYDKDF (reference sequence). The DNA for the CDR3 is TGTGCCACCAGCAGAGCTCTTGGACAGGGGGACGAGCAGTACTTC. Its protein is CATSRALGQGDEQYF.

This chain joins TRBV30 and TRBJ1-6, with TRBD1 matching over 12 bases. With 2 bases clipped from V and 7 bases from J, the junction kept 3 bases outside the gene matches. CDR1 and CDR2 from the germline V gene are GTSNPN and SVGIG (reference sequence). This CDR3 region has 15 residues. CDR3 nucleotides: TGTGCCTGGAGTATAGGGACAGGGGGCAATTCACCCCTCCACTTT. This codes for CAWSIGTGGNSPLHF. The variable domain in full, with the rest retrieved from reference TRBV30 and TRBJ1-6, is SQTIHQWPATLVQPVGSPLSLECTVEGTSNPNLYWYRQAAGRGLQLLFYSVGIGQISSEVPQNLSASRPQDRQFILSSKKLLLSDSGFYLCAWSIGTGGNSPLHFGNGTRLTVT.

The rearrangement links TRBV5-6 to TRBJ2-7, with D possibly matching TRBD2 (6 bases). The germline CDR1 and CDR2 sequences are SGHDT and YYEEEE. V was clipped by 2 bases and J by 0 bases, with 12 bases between them. The CDR3 loop spans 15 amino acids. The CDR3 here is CASSFRERSSYEQYF. CDR3 coding DNA: TGTGCCAGCAGCTTCCGGGAGCGCAGCTCCTACGAGCAGTACTTC.

The chain uses TRBV2 and TRBJ2-7; D is undetermined. The CDR3 is 14 amino acids. Trimming took off 7 bases at V and 2 bases at J, with 15 bases between the two ends. CDR1 and CDR2 from the germline V gene are SNHLY and FYNNEI. This chain's CDR3 is CASTVGPDTYEQYF. As DNA, the CDR3 is TGTGCCAGCACCGTGGGCCCCGACACCTACGAGCAGTACTTC.

J is TRBJ1-2 and V is TRBV14, with unresolved D. The CDR3 consists of 13 residues. Trimming took 1 base from V and 8 from J, leaving 11 bases between them. Germline V gene sequence: CDR1 SGHDN, CDR2 FVKESK. The CDR3 nucleotides read TGTGCCAGCAGCCAAGTCCCGCCGGGGGGCTACACCTTC. Translated: CASSQVPPGGYTF.

V gene TRBV7-2 combines with J gene TRBJ2-1; 13 positions agree with TRBD2. This CDR3 region has 17 residues. CDR1 and CDR2 (germline): SGHTA, FQGNSA. V trimming: 5 bases; J trimming: 4 bases; junction bases outside the gene matches: 8. CDR3: CASSGLGLAGEYNEQFF. The CDR3 DNA reads as TGTGCCAGCAGCGGGCTAGGACTAGCGGGGGAGTACAATGAGCAGTTCTTC. Based on the CDR3 plus reference TRBV7-2 and TRBJ2-1, the full variable domain is GAGVSQSPSNKVTEKGKDVELRCDPISGHTALYWYRQSLGQGLEFLIYFQGNSAPDKSGLPSDRFSAERTGGSVSTLTIQRTQQEDSAVYLCASSGLGLAGEYNEQFFGPGTRLTVL.